The 3 T cell receptor beta chains listed next were all sequenced from one sample in a study of blood T cell repertoires in COVID-19. Clones were read by immunoSEQ multiplex PCR, and TCRdb kept only the in-frame ones, dropping some. The sample consists of 200,000 to 250,000 clones, 84% of them appearing once. What was sequenced was peripheral blood. The receptors stem from a human donor in a cohort sampled during active COVID-19.

This rearrangement joins TRBV11-2 to TRBJ2-1, with 9 nucleotides matching TRBD2. CDR3 length: 16 amino acids. The germline V gene has CDR1 SGHAT and CDR2 FQNNGV. With V trimmed by 4 bases and J by 7 bases, 11 bases remained unmatched. The CDR3 loop is CASSSIRGRAANEQFF. CDR3 DNA sequence: TGTGCCAGCAGCTCCATACGCGGGAGGGCCGCGAATGAGCAGTTCTTC.

The chain's CDR3 is CASSDIRTGAGNTIYF. The CDR3 DNA reads as TGTGCCAGCTCCGACATAAGGACAGGGGCTGGAAACACCATATATTTT. J is TRBJ1-3 and V is TRBV18; 9 bases fit TRBD1. Looked up from germline, CDR1 is KGHSH and CDR2 is LQKENI. Unmatched junction bases numbered 8, after V lost 6 bases and J lost 2 bases. This CDR3 has 16 amino acids.

To note about this clone: The junction and the germline gene differ at one end; a read error may be behind it. The V gene is TRBV7-9, the J gene TRBJ2-5; D might be TRBD2 (6 bases). The V gene's germline CDR1 is SEHNR and CDR2 FQNEAQ (reference sequence). The CDR3 has 12 amino acids. CDR3 nucleotide sequence: TGTGCCAGCAGCTTTACCCGGGAGCCGCTGGACTTC. Translation: CASSFTREPLDF. The whole variable domain, filled in from reference TRBV7-9 and TRBJ2-5, reads DTGVSQNPRHKITKRGQNVTFRCDPISEHNRLYWYRQTLGQGPEFLTYFQNEAQLEKSRLLSDRFSAERPKGSFSTLEIQRTEQGDSAMYLCASSFTREPLDFGPGTRLLVL.